This T cell receptor (beta chain) was captured by sequencing in a study of blood T cell repertoires in COVID-19. The table came from immunoSEQ multiplex PCR; TCRdb's copy has only in-frame clones and leaves some out. Here the sample spans under 150,000 clones, approximately 81% being singletons. Germline CDR1 is SGHTA and CDR2 is FQGNSA. The J segment lost 2 bases and the V segment lost 4 bases, leaving 6 bases of the junction unmatched. The CDR3 has 15 residues. Sequenced sample: PBMCs or T cells enriched from blood (not recorded which). This rearrangement joins TRBV7-2 to TRBJ2-3, with 7 bases identical to TRBD2. This sequence was found in a middle-aged man with acute COVID-19. The CDR3 sequence is CASSSLAPYTDTQYF. The CDR3 bases are TGTGCCAGCAGCTCACTAGCGCCTTACACAGATACGCAGTATTTT.